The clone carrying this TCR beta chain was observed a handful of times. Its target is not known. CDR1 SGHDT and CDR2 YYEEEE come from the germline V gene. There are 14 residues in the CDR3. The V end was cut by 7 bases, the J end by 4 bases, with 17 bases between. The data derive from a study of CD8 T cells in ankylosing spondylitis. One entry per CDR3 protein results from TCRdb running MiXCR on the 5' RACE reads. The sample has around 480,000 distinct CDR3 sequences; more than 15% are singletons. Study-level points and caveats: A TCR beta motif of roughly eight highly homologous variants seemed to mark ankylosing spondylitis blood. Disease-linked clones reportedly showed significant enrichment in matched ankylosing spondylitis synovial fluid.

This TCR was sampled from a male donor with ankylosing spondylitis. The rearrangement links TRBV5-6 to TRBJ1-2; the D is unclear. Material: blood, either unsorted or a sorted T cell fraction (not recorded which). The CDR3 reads CASRGPGLRYGYTF. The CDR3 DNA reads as TGTGCCAGCCGTGGACCCGGGCTCCGCTATGGCTACACCTTC.